These 28 T cell receptor beta chains were all obtained from the same sample, sequenced in a study of blood T cell repertoires in COVID-19. The protocol was immunoSEQ multiplex PCR, while the TCRdb copy is restricted to in-frame clones and leaves out a portion. The table has about 160,000 clones, around 90% seen once. What was sequenced was peripheral blood. Every receptor here comes from a woman aged 55-75 years who had recovered from COVID-19.

The CDR3 DNA is TGTGCCAGCAGTTACTCGTCGGCAGGGTCTGGAAACACCATATATTTT. This sequence encodes CASSYSSAGSGNTIYF. The genes are TRBV6-5 and TRBJ1-3, with D perhaps TRBD1 (5 bases). Germline V gene data show CDR1 as MNHEY and CDR2 as SVGAGI. CDR3 length: 16 residues. The V and J ends lost 0 bases and 1 base respectively, with 10 bases between them.

The rearrangement joins TRBV18 to TRBJ2-5, with TRBD2 matching over 8 bases. There are 14 residues in the CDR3. Germline values: CDR1 KGHSH, CDR2 LQKENI. Losses at the gene ends were 2 bases for V and 4 bases for J; bases not matched to a gene: 3. The CDR3 sequence: CASSPVTSVETQYF. The CDR3 nucleotides read TGTGCCAGCTCACCAGTGACTAGCGTAGAGACCCAGTACTTC.

This chain connects TRBV6-5 to TRBJ2-7, with TRBD2 identical over 7 bases. The CDR3 runs to 15 residues. With V trimmed by 2 bases and J by 0 bases, 4 bases remained unmatched. Germline V gene data show CDR1 as MNHEY and CDR2 as SVGAGI. The CDR3 nucleotides read TGTGCCAGCAGTTACGGGCGGGGGAGCTCCTACGAGCAGTACTTC. This gives the protein CASSYGRGSSYEQYF.

The chain employs TRBV18 and TRBJ2-1; 9 nucleotides line up with TRBD1. There are 14 residues in the CDR3. Germline CDR1 is KGHSH and CDR2 is LQKENI. The V segment lost 4 bases and the J segment 8 bases; nucleotides outside the gene matches: 6. This chain's CDR3 is CASSRTGGVDEQFF. The CDR3 DNA is TGTGCCAGCTCACGCACAGGGGGCGTGGATGAGCAGTTCTTC.

The chain carries TRBV7-3 and TRBJ2-3; 11 positions agree with TRBD2. The CDR3 spans 15 residues. Germline V gene lookup returns CDR1 SGHTA and CDR2 FQGTGA. Losses at the gene ends were 5 bases for V and 0 bases for J; bases not matched to a gene: 1. The CDR3, as DNA: TGTGCCAGCAGCCGACTAGCGGGGAGCACAGATACGCAGTATTTT. Protein product: CASSRLAGSTDTQYF.

The J gene is TRBJ2-1, the V gene TRBV7-2; no clear D. V lost 5 bases to trimming and J lost 0 bases, with 11 bases between them. The CDR3 has 15 residues. From germline, CDR1 is SGHTA and CDR2 FQGNSA. The CDR3 sequence is CASSPRASSYNEQFF. CDR3 in DNA: TGTGCCAGCAGCCCTCGAGCTAGCTCCTACAATGAGCAGTTCTTC.

This chain uses TRBV28 with TRBJ1-2; D is possibly TRBD1 (5 bases). Between the trimmed V and J ends, which lost 2 bases and 4 bases, there was a span of 11 bases. Germline V gene sequence: CDR1 MDHEN, CDR2 SYDVKM. CDR3 length: 14 residues. CDR3 coding DNA: TGTGCCAGCAGTTTACCCGACAGTCTCTATGGCTACACCTTC. It translates to CASSLPDSLYGYTF.

This clone has a single count. The limits of the CDR3 on the DNA are not certain, so only TCRdb's listed CDR3 is given. The chain is built from TRBV18 and TRBJ2-2; the table's D call, TRBD1, was not checked against the DNA. The CDR3 is 16 amino acids long, termini counted. Per the germline V gene, CDR1 is KGHSH and CDR2 is LQKENI. The CDR3 spells CASSPRTGFGAGELFF.

The V call is TRBV9, the J call TRBJ2-5; D call uncertain. Germline V gene sequence: CDR1 SGDLS, CDR2 YYNGEE. The V end was cut by 0 bases, the J end by 5 bases, with 14 bases between. This CDR3 has 15 amino acids. CDR3 sequence reads: CASSVGGRRAETQYF. Written as DNA, the CDR3 is TGTGCCAGCAGCGTAGGTGGAAGGCGAGCGGAGACCCAGTACTTC.

The V and J genes are TRBV5-1 and TRBJ2-1, with a possible D match to TRBD2 (7 bases). The CDR3 extends over 15 amino acids. CDR1 and CDR2 (germline): SGHRS, YFSETQ. Trimming stripped 6 bases from V and 2 bases from J, with 15 bases between. DNA for the CDR3: TGCGCCAGCAACGAGGGCGGGGGCGCCTACAATGAGCAGTTCTTC. This sequence encodes CASNEGGGAYNEQFF.

The chain carries TRBV5-1 and TRBJ2-7; a possible D gene is TRBD1 (6 bases). Germline lookup yields CDR1 SGHRS and CDR2 YFSETQ. The germline V and J ends were trimmed by 5 bases and 6 bases, with 18 bases remaining between them. The CDR3 consists of 14 residues. CDR3 sequence reads: CASSFPGTSGEQYF. The CDR3 DNA is TGCGCCAGCAGTTTCCCCGGGACATCTGGCGAGCAGTACTTC. Complete variable domain (other parts from reference TRBV5-1 and TRBJ2-7): KAGVTQTPRYLIKTRGQQVTLSCSPISGHRSVSWYQQTPGQGLQFLFEYFSETQRNKGNFPGRFSGRQFSNSRSEMNVSTLELGDSALYLCASSFPGTSGEQYFGPGTRLTVT.

The chain carries TRBV19 and TRBJ1-5, with a possible D match to TRBD1 (6 bases). Germline loops: CDR1 LNHDA, CDR2 SQIVND (reference sequence). Between the trimmed V and J ends, which lost 7 bases and 2 bases, there was a span of 15 bases. The CDR3 totals 15 residues. CDR3 bases: TGTGCCAGTAACGGGGGGCGGTGGGGCAATCAGCCCCAGCATTTT. Its protein product is CASNGGRWGNQPQHF.

This sequence joins TRBV29-1 and TRBJ2-2, with 9 bases that match TRBD1. Per germline, CDR1 SQVTM and CDR2 ANQGSEA. This CDR3 comprises 15 residues. The chain's CDR3 is CSDQPYRGQAGELFF. The CDR3 DNA reads TGCAGTGACCAACCATACAGGGGGCAGGCCGGGGAGCTGTTTTTT.

The chain couples TRBV5-1 to TRBJ2-2; 8 bases agree with TRBD1. Trimming at V came to 0 bases and at J to 7 bases, leaving 17 bases not matched to a gene. Germline loops: CDR1 SGHRS, CDR2 YFSETQ. The CDR3 has 19 amino acids. The CDR3 protein is CASSLVVWTGRTLSGELFF. Written as DNA, the CDR3 is TGCGCCAGCAGCTTGGTCGTTTGGACAGGGCGGACGCTAAGCGGGGAGCTGTTTTTT.

The genes are TRBV1 and TRBJ2-7; the table assigns TRBD1, which was not confirmed against the DNA. TRBV1 has pseudogene status. The CDR3 has 16 residues. CDR3 nucleotides: TGCACCAGCAGCCCGGCCAGGACAGGGGTTCGCTACGAGCAGTACTTC. Its translation: CTSSPARTGVRYEQYF.

In DNA, the CDR3 is TGTGCCAGCAGAGGACAGGAGGTGCAGCCCCAGCATTTT. Its translation is CASRGQEVQPQHF. The chain carries TRBV12-3 or TRBV12-4 and TRBJ1-5, with 7 bases identical to TRBD1. V lost 6 bases, J lost 7 bases, and 6 bases stayed unmatched. The CDR3 totals 13 residues.

The V gene is TRBV9, the J gene TRBJ2-7; weak D call: TRBD1 (5 bases). Trimming shortened V by 0 bases and J by 3 bases, and 10 bases separated the two germline ends. The CDR3 sequence is 14 residues long. Germline-derived CDR1 and CDR2 are SGDLS and YYNGEE. CDR3 sequence reads: CASSVGGALYEQYF. CDR3 nucleotides: TGTGCCAGCAGCGTAGGTGGGGCCCTCTACGAGCAGTACTTC.

This chain uses TRBV28 with TRBJ2-1; TRBD2 is a possible D gene (6 bases). This CDR3 has 15 amino acids. V was shortened by 0 bases and J by 2 bases, with 8 bases between the two germline ends. Germline V lookup: CDR1 MDHEN, CDR2 SYDVKM. The CDR3 reads CASSLWAGPYNEQFF. In DNA, the CDR3 is TGTGCCAGCAGTTTATGGGCGGGGCCCTACAATGAGCAGTTCTTC. The variable domain in full, with the rest retrieved from reference TRBV28 and TRBJ2-1, is DVKVTQSSRYLVKRTGEKVFLECVQDMDHENMFWYRQDPGLGLRLIYFSYDVKMKEKGDIPEGYSVSREKKERFSLILESASTNQTSMYLCASSLWAGPYNEQFFGPGTRLTVL.

The table lists this clone with a count of one. V is TRBV10-2 and J is TRBJ1-1; tentative D call: TRBD1 (5 bases). V was trimmed by 5 bases and J by 6 bases, leaving 13 bases between them. CDR1 WSHSY and CDR2 SAAADI come from the germline V gene. The CDR3 consists of 13 residues. CDR3 DNA sequence: TGCGCCAGCAGTTGGGGAGGGGTAGCTGAAGCTTTCTTT. Its translation: CASSWGGVAEAFF.

The chain employs TRBV5-1 and TRBJ2-1; TRBD2 matches at 11 bases. The CDR3 consists of 16 residues. With 1 base clipped from V and 4 bases from J, the junction kept 4 bases outside the gene matches. Per germline, CDR1 SGHRS and CDR2 YFSETQ. CDR3 residues: CASSLRLAGGYNEQFF. DNA of the CDR3: TGCGCCAGCAGCTTGAGGCTAGCGGGGGGTTACAATGAGCAGTTCTTC. Using reference TRBV5-1 and TRBJ2-1 for the parts outside the CDR3, the full variable domain is KAGVTQTPRYLIKTRGQQVTLSCSPISGHRSVSWYQQTPGQGLQFLFEYFSETQRNKGNFPGRFSGRQFSNSRSEMNVSTLELGDSALYLCASSLRLAGGYNEQFFGPGTRLTVL.

The chain has TRBV2 and TRBJ1-1; D uncertain. Trimming left V 6 bases short and J 4 bases short, with 15 bases between. The CDR3 is made up of 14 amino acids. Germline V gene sequence: CDR1 SNHLY, CDR2 FYNNEI. DNA for the CDR3: TGTGCCAGCAGGAGGCAAGAGTCTAGCACTGAAGCTTTCTTT. It encodes CASRRQESSTEAFF. Full variable domain (rest looked up from reference TRBV2 and TRBJ1-1): EPEVTQTPSHQVTQMGQEVILRCVPISNHLYFYWYRQILGQKVEFLVSFYNNEISEKSEIFDDQFSVERPDGSNFTLKIRSTKLEDSAMYFCASRRQESSTEAFFGQGTRLTVV.

The chain combines TRBV11-2 with TRBJ2-7, with 7 bases that match TRBD1. CDR1 is SGHAT and CDR2 is FQNNGV in the germline V gene. The CDR3 is 14 amino acids. The ends lost 1 base at V and 5 bases at J; junction bases unmatched: 5. The CDR3 loop reads CASSLVVRGNEQYF. The CDR3 DNA sequence: TGTGCCAGCAGCTTAGTTGTCAGGGGGAACGAGCAGTACTTC.

The chain combines TRBV25-1 with TRBJ1-6, with D tentatively TRBD1 (6 bases). Per germline, CDR1 MGHDK and CDR2 SYGVNS. V was trimmed by 5 bases and J by 8 bases, leaving 19 bases between them. The CDR3 length is 16 residues. The CDR3 region has the DNA TGTGCCAGCAGTAACACAGGGATTTGGAATGATTCACCCCTCCACTTT. Translating gives CASSNTGIWNDSPLHF.

CDR3 in amino acids: CATASRTSGGDYGYTF. For the CDR3, the DNA is TGTGCCACCGCTTCCCGGACCTCGGGGGGGGACTATGGCTACACCTTC. The chain uses TRBV7-8 and TRBJ1-2, with a weak D call TRBD1 (5 bases). The CDR3 is made up of 16 amino acids. V was pared by 10 bases and J by 3 bases, with 24 bases between. Per germline, CDR1 SGHVS and CDR2 FQNEAQ.

The chain joins TRBV20-1 to TRBJ2-7; D perhaps matches TRBD1 (6 bases). CDR3 length: 11 residues. Germline loops: CDR1 DFQATT, CDR2 SNEGSKA (reference sequence). Trimming removed 3 bases from V and 9 bases from J, with 12 bases in between. The CDR3 DNA is TGCAGTGCTAGGTGGGGGCCAGGGCAGTACTTC. Translated: CSARWGPGQYF.

This clone appeared a few times. The V call is TRBV4-2, the J call TRBJ2-7; TRBD2 matches 12 bases. V gave up 3 bases and J gave up 3 bases; unmatched junction bases: 3. CDR1 and CDR2 (germline): LGHNA, YNFKEQ. The CDR3 spans 15 residues. CDR3 region: CASSHPSGGVYEQYF. The CDR3 coding sequence is TGTGCCAGCAGCCACCCTAGCGGGGGGGTCTACGAGCAGTACTTC.

The V call is TRBV27, the J call TRBJ2-7; TRBD2 matches at 12 bases. J lost 3 bases, V lost 6 bases, and 6 bases had no gene match. The germline gives CDR1 MNHEY, CDR2 SMNVEV (reference sequence). The CDR3 contains 15 residues. The CDR3: CASSLAGGANYEQYF. The CDR3 bases are TGTGCCAGCAGCCTAGCGGGGGGGGCGAACTACGAGCAGTACTTC.

The CDR3 coding sequence is TGCGCCAGCAGCTCAGACCCCAGACCCGACAGAGACACTGAAGCTTTCTTT. Residues: CASSSDPRPDRDTEAFF. V usage is TRBV5-1 and J usage is TRBJ1-1; D is possibly TRBD1 (5 bases). The CDR3 sequence is 17 residues long. From germline, CDR1 is SGHRS and CDR2 YFSETQ. V lost 3 bases and J lost 3, with 21 bases in between.